This TCR beta chain was recovered during a study of vaccination effects on CD4 cells after COVID-19 (dated by TCRdb to 2021 to 2024). Study-wide context: In the ViraFEST assay, PBMC were stimulated with viral peptide pools, and antigen-specific CD4+ T cell clonotypes were then identified by expansion using TCR sequencing. Altogether, some 10 COVID-19 convalescent patients and a handful of SARS-CoV-2-naive healthy vaccine recipients made up the full study. Pre-vaccine samples were collected from two convalescent patients 16 days and one week before the first dose, corresponding to 142 and 148 days after COVID-19 diagnosis. Roughly 1.9 million PBMC per well were cultured with 10 ug/ml peptides in IMDM containing roughly 5% human AB serum, approximately 10 IU/ml IL-2 and gentamicin. Each participant got two doses of an mRNA SARS-CoV-2 vaccine, either BNT162b2 or mRNA-1273. Cultures from other donors in the study were sequenced with the Oncomine TCR Beta short-read assay on an Illumina iSeq 100. SARS-CoV-2 spike-specific CD4+ TCR repertoires from before and after mRNA vaccination were compared in COVID-19 convalescent patients and in infection-naive vaccine recipients. The study at large found these results: Marked clonal contraction was observed in both infection-induced and vaccine-induced clones at late post-vaccination timepoints, consistent with waning T cell responses. The study was limited by a small number of convalescent patients, and early post-infection timepoints were lacking. For convalescent patients, new clones induced by the vaccine made up most of the post-vaccine spike-reactive repertoire, and these new clones were largely distinct from the clones induced by infection.

A note on this clone: Its antigen is not yet known. Per-base quality was not reported, and no clone a single base away is much larger than it.

Receptor amplification or capture employed the immunoSEQ multiplex PCR assay. DNA from the cultured, isolated CD4+ T cells was subjected to TCR beta CDR3 sequencing. From the authors' description of their analysis: Non-productive TCR sequences were removed and reads were trimmed to the CDR3 region, keeping CDR3s of at least 7 amino acids. Antigen-specific clonotypes were identified with the MANAFEST web app by comparing expansion in peptide wells against reference cultures. Positive clones required FDR<0.05 expansion versus reference and all other wells, odds ratio above 5, and frequency above 0.1% in two replicate wells. A clonotype was called cross-reactive if it was significantly expanded both in SARS-CoV-2 spike wells and in at least one common cold coronavirus spike condition. Levenshtein distance calculated with the stringdist R package was used to assess CDR3 similarity, and unrooted trees were constructed with ape in R 3.6.1. The immuneACCESS repertoire file appears here via TCRdb, limited to in-frame rearrangements. These files lack a portion of the clones; in checked studies, under half of the deficit traces to unresolved V genes, and the cause of the others is not known. V and J calls and clone size come straight from that table; D and trimming were deduced from the DNA. Recorded for this sample are about 46,000 clones; around 74% of them occurred a single time. The ten largest clones take up roughly 8.6% of the sample.

After around 11 days of culture, CD4+ T cells were isolated with the EasySep CD4+ T cell isolation kit. Convalescent patients had PCR-confirmed SARS-CoV-2 infection between March and December 2020, before Alpha, Beta and Delta variants emerged in the United States. Half of the culture medium was replaced with fresh IL-2-containing medium on days 3 and 7. Each peptide stimulation condition was cultured in triplicate wells unless otherwise noted. PBMC were separated from whole blood using Ficoll-Paque Plus gradient centrifugation and were then either cryopreserved at -140C or used fresh. The QIAamp micro DNA kit was used to extract genomic DNA from the cultured CD4+ T cells. V is reduced by 3 bases and J by 1 base, leaving a spacing of 10 bases between them. Looking up the germline V gene (reference sequence) yields CDR1 GTSNPN and CDR2 SVGIG. The CDR3 starts with the cysteine, ends with the phenylalanine, and has 14 residues. The kept DNA is CDR3 alone, 42 bases in frame from the first base.

The sequence was obtained from a human donor who had a prior SARS-CoV-2 infection. Recombination linked TRBV30 to TRBJ1-3, with TRBD1 perhaps the D gene, on 5 matching bases. Sample: CD4+ T cells from PBMCs cultured without peptide, taken before COVID-19 vaccination. The DNA is TGTGCCTGGAGGCTCGCAGGGTCTGGAAACACCATATATTTT. The resulting protein is CAWRLAGSGNTIYF. When the CDR3 is completed using the reference TRBV30 and TRBJ1-3 genes on either side, the full variable domain is SQTIHQWPATLVQPVGSPLSLECTVEGTSNPNLYWYRQAAGRGLQLLFYSVGIGQISSEVPQNLSASRPQDRQFILSSKKLLLSDSGFYLCAWRLAGSGNTIYFGEGSWLTVV.